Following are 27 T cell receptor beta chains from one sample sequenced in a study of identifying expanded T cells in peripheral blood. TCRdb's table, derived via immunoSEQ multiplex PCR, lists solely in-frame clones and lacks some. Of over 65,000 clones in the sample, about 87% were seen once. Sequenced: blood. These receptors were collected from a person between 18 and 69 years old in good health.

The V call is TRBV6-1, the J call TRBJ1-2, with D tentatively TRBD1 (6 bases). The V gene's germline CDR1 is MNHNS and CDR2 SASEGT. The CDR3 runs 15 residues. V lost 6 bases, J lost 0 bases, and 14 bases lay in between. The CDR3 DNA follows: TGTGCCAGCAGGTGGGCGACAGGCACTAACTATGGCTACACCTTC. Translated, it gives CASRWATGTNYGYTF.

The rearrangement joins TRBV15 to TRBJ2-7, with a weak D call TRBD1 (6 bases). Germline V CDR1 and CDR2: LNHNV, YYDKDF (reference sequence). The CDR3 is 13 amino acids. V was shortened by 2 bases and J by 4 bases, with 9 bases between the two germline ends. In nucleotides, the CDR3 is TGTGCCACCAGCAGAACAGGGTGGTACGAGCAGTACTTC. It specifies CATSRTGWYEQYF.

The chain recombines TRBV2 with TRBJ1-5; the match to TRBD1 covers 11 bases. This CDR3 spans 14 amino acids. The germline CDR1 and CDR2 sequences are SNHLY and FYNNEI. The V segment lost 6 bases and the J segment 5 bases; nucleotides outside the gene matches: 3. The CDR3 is CASRGDRGDQPQHF. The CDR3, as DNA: TGTGCCAGCAGGGGGGACAGGGGGGATCAGCCCCAGCATTTT. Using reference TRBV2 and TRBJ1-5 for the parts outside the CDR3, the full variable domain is EPEVTQTPSHQVTQMGQEVILRCVPISNHLYFYWYRQILGQKVEFLVSFYNNEISEKSEIFDDQFSVERPDGSNFTLKIRSTKLEDSAMYFCASRGDRGDQPQHFGDGTRLSIL.

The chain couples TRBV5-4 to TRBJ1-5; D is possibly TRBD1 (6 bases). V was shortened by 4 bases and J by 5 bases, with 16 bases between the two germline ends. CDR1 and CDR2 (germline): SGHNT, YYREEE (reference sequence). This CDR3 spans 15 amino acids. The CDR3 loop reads CASSQGRGGDQPQHF. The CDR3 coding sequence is TGTGCCAGCAGCCAAGGCAGGGGAGGGGATCAGCCCCAGCATTTT.

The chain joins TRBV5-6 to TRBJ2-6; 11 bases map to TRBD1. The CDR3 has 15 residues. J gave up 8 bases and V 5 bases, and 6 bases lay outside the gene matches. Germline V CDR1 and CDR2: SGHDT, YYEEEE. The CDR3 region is CASSFGTGGTNVLTF. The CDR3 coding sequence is TGTGCCAGCAGTTTCGGGACAGGGGGTACCAACGTCCTGACTTTC.

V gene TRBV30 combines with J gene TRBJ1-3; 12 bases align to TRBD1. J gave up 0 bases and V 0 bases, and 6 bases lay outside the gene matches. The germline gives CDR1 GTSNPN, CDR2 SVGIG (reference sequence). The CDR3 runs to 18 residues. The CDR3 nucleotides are TGTGCCTGGAGTGTAAGGGGACAGGGGGCGATCTCTGGAAACACCATATATTTT. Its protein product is CAWSVRGQGAISGNTIYF.

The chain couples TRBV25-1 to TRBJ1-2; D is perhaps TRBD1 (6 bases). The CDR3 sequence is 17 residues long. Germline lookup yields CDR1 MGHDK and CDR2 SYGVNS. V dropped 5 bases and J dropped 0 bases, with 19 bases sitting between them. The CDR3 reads CASSSKEAGASNYGYTF. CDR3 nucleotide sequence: TGTGCCAGCAGTTCCAAGGAAGCAGGGGCTTCTAACTATGGCTACACCTTC.

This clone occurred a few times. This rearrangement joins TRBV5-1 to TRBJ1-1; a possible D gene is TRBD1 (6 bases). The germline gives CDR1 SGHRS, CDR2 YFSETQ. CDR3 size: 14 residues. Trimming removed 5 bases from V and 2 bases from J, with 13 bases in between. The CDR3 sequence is CASSPGTSNTEAFF. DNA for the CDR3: TGCGCCAGCAGTCCTGGGACATCTAACACTGAAGCTTTCTTT.

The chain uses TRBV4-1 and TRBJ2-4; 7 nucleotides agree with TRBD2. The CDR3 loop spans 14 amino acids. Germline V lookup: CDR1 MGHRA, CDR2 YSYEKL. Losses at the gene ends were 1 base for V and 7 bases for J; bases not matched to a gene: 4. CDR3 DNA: TGCGCCAGCAGCCAAGGGATCGGGGGGAACATTCAGTACTTC. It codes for CASSQGIGGNIQYF.

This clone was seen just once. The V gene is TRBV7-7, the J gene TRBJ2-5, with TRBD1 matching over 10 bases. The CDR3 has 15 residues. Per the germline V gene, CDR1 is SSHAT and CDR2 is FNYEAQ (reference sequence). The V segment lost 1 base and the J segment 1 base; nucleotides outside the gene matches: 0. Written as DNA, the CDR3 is TGTGCCAGCAGCTTAGGGACAGGGGGCCAAGAGACCCAGTACTTC. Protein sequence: CASSLGTGGQETQYF.

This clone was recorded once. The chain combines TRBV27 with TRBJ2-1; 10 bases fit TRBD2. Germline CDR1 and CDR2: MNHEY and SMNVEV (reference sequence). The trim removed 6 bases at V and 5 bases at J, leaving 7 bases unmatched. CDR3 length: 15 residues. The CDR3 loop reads CASSPIAGGNNEQFF. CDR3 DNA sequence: TGTGCCAGCAGCCCCATAGCGGGGGGCAACAATGAGCAGTTCTTC.

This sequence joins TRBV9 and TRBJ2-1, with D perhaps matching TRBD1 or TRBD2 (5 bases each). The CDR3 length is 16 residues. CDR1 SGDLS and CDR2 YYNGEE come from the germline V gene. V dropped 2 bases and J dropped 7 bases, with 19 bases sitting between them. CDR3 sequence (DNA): TGTGCCAGCAGCGTCCCCGGGGCTAGTCCGTCGAATGAGCAGTTCTTC. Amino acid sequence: CASSVPGASPSNEQFF.

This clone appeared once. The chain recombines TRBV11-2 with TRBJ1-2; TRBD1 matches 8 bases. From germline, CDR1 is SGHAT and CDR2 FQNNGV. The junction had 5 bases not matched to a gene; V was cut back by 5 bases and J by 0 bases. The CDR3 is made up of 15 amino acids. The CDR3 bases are TGTGCCAGCAGCCCCCGGACAGGGACTAACTATGGCTACACCTTC. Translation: CASSPRTGTNYGYTF.

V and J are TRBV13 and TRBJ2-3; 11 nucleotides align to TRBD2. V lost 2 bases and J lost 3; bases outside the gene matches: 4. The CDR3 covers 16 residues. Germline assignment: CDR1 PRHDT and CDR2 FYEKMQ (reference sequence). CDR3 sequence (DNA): TGTGCCAGCAGCTTATGGGCTAGCGGGGGGACAGATACGCAGTATTTT. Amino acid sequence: CASSLWASGGTDTQYF.

CDR3 DNA: TGTGCCAGCTCACCACCGGGACCTTACAATGAGCAGTTCTTC. It yields the protein CASSPPGPYNEQFF. The V and J genes are TRBV18 and TRBJ2-1; D is possibly TRBD1 or TRBD2 (5 bases each). V was clipped by 0 bases and J by 4 bases, with 7 bases between them. This CDR3 has 14 amino acids. CDR1 is KGHSH and CDR2 is LQKENI in the germline V gene.

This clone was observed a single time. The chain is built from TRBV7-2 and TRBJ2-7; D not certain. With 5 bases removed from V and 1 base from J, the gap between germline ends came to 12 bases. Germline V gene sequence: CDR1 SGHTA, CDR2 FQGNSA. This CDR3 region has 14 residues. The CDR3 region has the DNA TGTGCCAGCAGCCCCCTCGGGTTGTCCTACGAGCAGTACTTC. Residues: CASSPLGLSYEQYF.

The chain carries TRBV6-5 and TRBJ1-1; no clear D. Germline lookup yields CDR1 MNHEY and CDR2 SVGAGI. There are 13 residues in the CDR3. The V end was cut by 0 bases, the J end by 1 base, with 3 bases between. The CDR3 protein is CASSYSQNTEAFF. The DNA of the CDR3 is TGTGCCAGCAGTTACTCCCAGAACACTGAAGCTTTCTTT.

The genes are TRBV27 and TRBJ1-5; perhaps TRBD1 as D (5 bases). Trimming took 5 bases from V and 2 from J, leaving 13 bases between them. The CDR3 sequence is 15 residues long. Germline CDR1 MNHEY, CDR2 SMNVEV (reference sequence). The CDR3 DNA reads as TGTGCCAGCAGTGTCGGCCAGGGCGGCAATCAGCCCCAGCATTTT. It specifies CASSVGQGGNQPQHF.

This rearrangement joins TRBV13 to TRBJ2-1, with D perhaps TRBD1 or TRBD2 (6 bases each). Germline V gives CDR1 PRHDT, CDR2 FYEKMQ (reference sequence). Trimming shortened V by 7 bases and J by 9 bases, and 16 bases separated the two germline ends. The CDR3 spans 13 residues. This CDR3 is CASTLGGQGEQFF. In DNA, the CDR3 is TGTGCCAGCACCCTTGGGGGGCAGGGTGAGCAGTTCTTC.

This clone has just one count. CDR3 sequence: CASSVNLNYGYTF. Written as DNA, the CDR3 is TGTGCCAGCAGTGTTAACCTTAACTATGGCTACACCTTC. The chain employs TRBV2 and TRBJ1-2; D not certain. In germline, CDR1 is SNHLY, CDR2 FYNNEI. Trimming stripped 4 bases from V and 1 base from J, with 7 bases between. The length of the CDR3 is 13 residues.

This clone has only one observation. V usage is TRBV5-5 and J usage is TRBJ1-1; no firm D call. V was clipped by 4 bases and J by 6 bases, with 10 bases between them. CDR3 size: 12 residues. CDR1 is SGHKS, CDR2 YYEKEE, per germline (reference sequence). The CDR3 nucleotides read TGTGCCAGCAGCGATGACGGACCTGAAGCTTTCTTT. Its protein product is CASSDDGPEAFF.

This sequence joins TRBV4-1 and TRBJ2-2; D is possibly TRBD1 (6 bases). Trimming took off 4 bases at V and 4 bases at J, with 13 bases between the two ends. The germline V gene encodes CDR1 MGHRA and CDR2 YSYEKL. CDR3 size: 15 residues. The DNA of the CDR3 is TGCGCCAGCAGCCTGCGTCGAGGGGGCACCGGGGAGCTGTTTTTT. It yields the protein CASSLRRGGTGELFF.

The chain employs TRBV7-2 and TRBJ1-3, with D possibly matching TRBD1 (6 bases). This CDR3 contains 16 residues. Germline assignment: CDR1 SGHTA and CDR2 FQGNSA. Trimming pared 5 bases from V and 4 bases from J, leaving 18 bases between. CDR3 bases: TGTGCCAGCAGCCAATGGGGGCGAGAGTGGGGAAACACCATATATTTT. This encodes CASSQWGREWGNTIYF.

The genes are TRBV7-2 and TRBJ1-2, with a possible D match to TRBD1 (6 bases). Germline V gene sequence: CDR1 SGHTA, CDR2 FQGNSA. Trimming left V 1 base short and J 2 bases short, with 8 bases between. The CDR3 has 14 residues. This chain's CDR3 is CASSLGGGNYGYTF. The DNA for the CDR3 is TGTGCCAGCAGCTTAGGAGGGGGAAACTATGGCTACACCTTC.

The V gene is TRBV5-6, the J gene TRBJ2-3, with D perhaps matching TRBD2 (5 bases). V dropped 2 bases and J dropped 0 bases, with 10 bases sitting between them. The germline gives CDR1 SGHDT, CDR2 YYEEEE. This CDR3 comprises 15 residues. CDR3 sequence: CASSFTGSSTDTQYF. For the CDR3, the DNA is TGTGCCAGCAGCTTTACGGGGTCTAGCACAGATACGCAGTATTTT.

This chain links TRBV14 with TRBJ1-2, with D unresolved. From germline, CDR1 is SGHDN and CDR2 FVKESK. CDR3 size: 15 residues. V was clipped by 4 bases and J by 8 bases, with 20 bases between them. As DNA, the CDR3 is TGTGCCAGCAGCCCGGTTACAGATTGGAGGAAGGGCTACACCTTC. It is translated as CASSPVTDWRKGYTF.

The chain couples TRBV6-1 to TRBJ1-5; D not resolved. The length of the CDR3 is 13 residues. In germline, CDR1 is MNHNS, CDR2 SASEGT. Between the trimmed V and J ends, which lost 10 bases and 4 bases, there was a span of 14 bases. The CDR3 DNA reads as TGTGCCACCACACGAGGAAGGAATCAGCCCCAGCATTTT. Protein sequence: CATTRGRNQPQHF.